This T cell receptor beta chain derives from a study of technical replicates of blood from a handful of donors. Method: immunoSEQ multiplex PCR; TCRdb's copy keeps in-frame clones and lacks some. Of roughly 80,000 clones in the sample, about 96% were seen once. This CDR3 contains 14 residues. With 2 bases removed from V and 3 bases from J, the gap between germline ends came to 10 bases. Germline V gene lookup returns CDR1 SGHAT and CDR2 FQDESV (reference sequence). Sequencing used T cells isolated from PBMCs. The receptor was isolated from a human donor in good health. V gene TRBV11-1 combines with J gene TRBJ1-2; the D is unclear. CDR3 bases: TGTGCCAGCAGCTTACCGGGAGCGGACTATGGCTACACCTTC. Its protein is CASSLPGADYGYTF.